This T cell receptor beta chain was sequenced in a study of blood T cell repertoires in COVID-19. About the study: COVID-19 samples from acute and convalescent phases originated in the United States, Italy and Spain. In each case, the material was cDNA or gDNA derived from T cells, B-cell-depleted T cells, or PBMCs.

Between the trimmed V and J ends, which lost 4 bases and 3 bases, there was a span of 13 bases. CDR1 is SGHNT, CDR2 YYREEE, per germline (reference sequence). The CDR3 loop spans 14 amino acids. In the original analysis: Reference gene primer amplification yielded estimated nucleated cell counts. Clones were read by immunoSEQ multiplex PCR, and TCRdb kept only the in-frame ones, dropping some. Clone size and V and J calls were adopted from that table, with D and trimming inferred from the DNA. Among roughly 41,000 clones listed, nearly 90% were seen once. V gene TRBV5-4 combines with J gene TRBJ1-1; D is perhaps TRBD1 (5 bases). The sequenced material came from peripheral blood. This TCR derives from a man between 60 and 75 years old with acute or convalescent COVID-19. CDR3 nucleotide sequence: TGTGCCAGCAGCCCAGGACATTGGGACACTGAAGCTTTCTTT. This sequence encodes CASSPGHWDTEAFF.